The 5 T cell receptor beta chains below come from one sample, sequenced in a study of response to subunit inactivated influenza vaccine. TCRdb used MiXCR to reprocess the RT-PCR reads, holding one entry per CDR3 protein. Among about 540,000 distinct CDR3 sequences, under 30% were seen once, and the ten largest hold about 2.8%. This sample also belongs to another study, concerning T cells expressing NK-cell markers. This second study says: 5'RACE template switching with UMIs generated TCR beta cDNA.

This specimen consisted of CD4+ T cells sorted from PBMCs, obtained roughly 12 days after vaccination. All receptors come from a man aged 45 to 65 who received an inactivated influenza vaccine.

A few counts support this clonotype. The CDR3 DNA reads as TGTGCCAACACACCCCCGATACAGAAGAACACTGAAGCTTTCTTT. This translates into CANTPPIQKNTEAFF. This chain links TRBV7-9 with TRBJ1-1; D is uncertain. This CDR3 is built from 15 residues. V was clipped by 10 bases and J by 1 base, with 19 bases between them. Germline V gives CDR1 SEHNR, CDR2 FQNEAQ (reference sequence). The full variable domain, in which reference TRBV7-9 and TRBJ1-1 provide the parts outside the CDR3, is DTGVSQNPRHKITKRGQNVTFRCDPISEHNRLYWYRQTLGQGPEFLTYFQNEAQLEKSRLLSDRFSAERPKGSFSTLEIQRTEQGDSAMYLCANTPPIQKNTEAFFGQGTRLTVV.

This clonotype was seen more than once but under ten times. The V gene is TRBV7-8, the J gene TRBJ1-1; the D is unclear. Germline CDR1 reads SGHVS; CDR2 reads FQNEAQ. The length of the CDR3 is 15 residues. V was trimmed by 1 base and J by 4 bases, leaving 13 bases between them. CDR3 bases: TGTGCCAGCAGCTTAGATTTACGGATCGGCACTGAAGCTTTCTTT. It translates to CASSLDLRIGTEAFF. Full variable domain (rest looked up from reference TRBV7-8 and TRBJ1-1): GAGVSQSPRYKVAKRGQDVALRCDPISGHVSLFWYQQALGQGPEFLTYFQNEAQLDKSGLPSDRFFAERPEGSVSTLKIQRTQQEDSAVYLCASSLDLRIGTEAFFGQGTRLTVV.

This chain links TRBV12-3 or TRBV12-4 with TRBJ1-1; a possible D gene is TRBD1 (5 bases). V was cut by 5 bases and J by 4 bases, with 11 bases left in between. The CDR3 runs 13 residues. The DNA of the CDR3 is TGTGCCAGCAGTGTCAGGGATCGCACTGAAGCTTTCTTT. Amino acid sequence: CASSVRDRTEAFF.

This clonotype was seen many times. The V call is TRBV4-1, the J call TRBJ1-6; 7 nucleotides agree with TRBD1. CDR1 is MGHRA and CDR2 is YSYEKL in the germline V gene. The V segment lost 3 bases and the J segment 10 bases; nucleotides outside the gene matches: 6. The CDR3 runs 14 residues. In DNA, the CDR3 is TGCGCCAGCAGCCACGGACAGGTTGGCTCACCCCTCCACTTT. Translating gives CASSHGQVGSPLHF.

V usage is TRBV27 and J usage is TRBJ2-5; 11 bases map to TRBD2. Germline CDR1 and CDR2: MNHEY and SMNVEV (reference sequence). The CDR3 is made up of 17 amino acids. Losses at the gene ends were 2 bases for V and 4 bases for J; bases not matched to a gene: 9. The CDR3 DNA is TGTGCCAGCAGTTTAAGGAGGCTAGCGGGAGGTGGAGAGACCCAGTACTTC. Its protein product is CASSLRRLAGGGETQYF.